The 9 T cell receptor beta chains below were found in one sample sequenced in a study of blood T cell repertoires in COVID-19. Produced via immunoSEQ multiplex PCR; TCRdb's table is partial and in-frame only. Counted here are about 50,000 clones, about 87% occurring once; the ten biggest clones make up around 2.2%. Sample: peripheral blood. The receptors shown here come from a woman of 80 years or more with COVID-19, enrolled during active disease.

J is TRBJ1-3 and V is TRBV10-3; tentatively, D is TRBD1 (6 bases). Germline loops: CDR1 ENHRY, CDR2 SYGVKD. CDR3 length: 14 amino acids. Trimming left V 8 bases short and J 3 bases short, with 14 bases between. CDR3 nucleotide sequence: TGTGCCATCGGGGGGGCGTTGGGTGGAAACACCATATATTTT. It specifies CAIGGALGGNTIYF.

The rearrangement joins TRBV7-2 to TRBJ2-7, with 8 bases aligning to TRBD1. The CDR3 runs 16 residues. The V segment lost 3 bases and the J segment 0 bases; nucleotides outside the gene matches: 7. Per germline, CDR1 SGHTA and CDR2 FQGNSA. For the CDR3, the DNA is TGTGCCAGCAGCTTCTTATGGACAGGGAGCTCCTACGAGCAGTACTTC. This encodes CASSFLWTGSSYEQYF.

This chain uses TRBV27 with TRBJ2-7; 8 nucleotides match TRBD2. V was pared by 3 bases and J by 7 bases, with 8 bases of the junction left unmatched. CDR1 is MNHEY and CDR2 is SMNVEV in the germline V gene (reference sequence). The length of the CDR3 is 14 residues. As DNA, the CDR3 is TGTGCCAGCAGTTTTAGGACTAGCCTCAAGGAGCAGTACTTC. Translating it yields CASSFRTSLKEQYF.

The rearrangement uses TRBV5-1 and TRBJ2-5; no definite D call. The ends were cut back, 1 base at V and 3 bases at J, with 7 bases in the middle. This CDR3 has 13 residues. Germline V CDR1 and CDR2: SGHRS, YFSETQ. The CDR3 sequence: CASSLFGEETQYF. The CDR3 DNA sequence: TGCGCCAGCAGCTTGTTCGGAGAAGAGACCCAGTACTTC.

This clone appeared a few times. V is TRBV9 and J is TRBJ1-6; D is unclear. V was cut by 2 bases and J by 7 bases, with 10 bases left in between. The germline V gene encodes CDR1 SGDLS and CDR2 YYNGEE. The CDR3 totals 14 residues. This CDR3 is CASSVRVANSPLHF. The CDR3 DNA reads TGTGCCAGCAGCGTTCGGGTCGCGAATTCACCCCTCCACTTT.

For the CDR3, the DNA is TGTGCCAGCAGCCAACCAACGGGTAGCGGCGAGCAGTACTTC. Translating gives CASSQPTGSGEQYF. The chain has TRBV3-1 (or the pseudogene TRBV3-2) and TRBJ2-7; TRBD2 is a possible D gene (6 bases). V lost 2 bases to trimming and J lost 6 bases, with 14 bases between them. This CDR3 spans 14 amino acids. Germline V lookup: CDR1 LGHDT, CDR2 YNNKEL (reference sequence).

In this sample, this clone turned up once. The genes are TRBV28 and TRBJ1-5; no definite D call. Deletions cut 2 bases from V and 9 bases from J, with 20 bases between. This CDR3 region has 16 residues. Per germline, CDR1 MDHEN and CDR2 SYDVKM. The CDR3 DNA reads TGTGCCAGCAGTTTAGGGTCTCCCCAGGCAGACGGGCCCCAGCATTTT. Protein product: CASSLGSPQADGPQHF. Filled out from reference TRBV28 and TRBJ1-5, the complete variable domain reads DVKVTQSSRYLVKRTGEKVFLECVQDMDHENMFWYRQDPGLGLRLIYFSYDVKMKEKGDIPEGYSVSREKKERFSLILESASTNQTSMYLCASSLGSPQADGPQHFGDGTRLSIL.

This sequence joins TRBV27 and TRBJ2-7, with TRBD1 matching over 8 bases. V was clipped by 3 bases and J by 0 bases; unmatched bases: 7. Germline CDR1 reads MNHEY; CDR2 reads SMNVEV (reference sequence). The CDR3 extends over 16 amino acids. Written as DNA, the CDR3 is TGTGCCAGCAGTTTGCGGACAGGGCGAAGCTCCTACGAGCAGTACTTC. It is translated as CASSLRTGRSSYEQYF.

The gene calls are TRBV6-1 and TRBJ1-2; 8 bases are a match to TRBD1. Germline CDR1 and CDR2: MNHNS and SASEGT. Unmatched junction bases numbered 3, after V lost 3 bases and J lost 0 bases. The CDR3 loop spans 15 amino acids. The CDR3 DNA reads TGTGCCAGCAGTGAGACGACAGGGGCTAACTATGGCTACACCTTC. This translates into CASSETTGANYGYTF.